This entry describes one T cell receptor beta chain. Its antigen is unknown. The same CDR3 can be traced to other DNA sequences in this sample. These data belong to a study of shared clonotypes between healthy human individuals. The healthy adult donors were HIV-negative and reported no recent acute infections or vaccinations. Findings and caveats of the study: Sampling involved blood alone; tissue repertoires likely differ.

Source study methods: Filtering differed, since immunoSEQ gave only junction sequences and no quality scores. Libraries were prepared by immunoSEQ multiplex PCR; TCRdb keeps only in-frame clonotypes and omits some of them. That table is the source of V, J and clone size, and D and trimming were worked out from the DNA. The top ten hold 1.5% to 2% of the sample, which has around 720,000 clones, around 73% seen once. The sequenced material came from memory CD4+ T cells sorted from blood. Described subset: CD45RA-negative fraction. The receptor comes from a woman aged 25 to 39 in good health.

CDR3 in amino acids: CASSIRGDTEAFF. The CDR3 DNA reads TGTGCCAGCAGCATCCGGGGGGACACTGAAGCTTTCTTT. The chain is built from TRBV7-9 and TRBJ1-1; tentative D call: TRBD1 (5 bases). The CDR3 contains 13 residues. Germline assignment: CDR1 SEHNR and CDR2 FQNEAQ (reference sequence). Trimming removed 5 bases at V and 3 bases at J, with 10 bases between. The full variable domain, rest sourced from reference TRBV7-9 and TRBJ1-1, is DTGVSQNPRHKITKRGQNVTFRCDPISEHNRLYWYRQTLGQGPEFLTYFQNEAQLEKSRLLSDRFSAERPKGSFSTLEIQRTEQGDSAMYLCASSIRGDTEAFFGQGTRLTVV.